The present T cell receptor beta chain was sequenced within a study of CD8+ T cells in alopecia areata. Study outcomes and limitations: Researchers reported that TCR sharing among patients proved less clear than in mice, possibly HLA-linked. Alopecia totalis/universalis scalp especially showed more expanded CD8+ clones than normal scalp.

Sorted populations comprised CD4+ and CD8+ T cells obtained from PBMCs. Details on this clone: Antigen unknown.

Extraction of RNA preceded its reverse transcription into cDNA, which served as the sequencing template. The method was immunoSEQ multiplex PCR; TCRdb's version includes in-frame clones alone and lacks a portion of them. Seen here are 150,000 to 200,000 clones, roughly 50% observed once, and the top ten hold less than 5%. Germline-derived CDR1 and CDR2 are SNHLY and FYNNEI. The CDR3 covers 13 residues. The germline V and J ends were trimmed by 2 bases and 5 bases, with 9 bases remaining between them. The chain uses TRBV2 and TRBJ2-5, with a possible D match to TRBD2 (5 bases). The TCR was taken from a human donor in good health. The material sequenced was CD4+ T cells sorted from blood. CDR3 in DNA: TGTGCCAGCAGTGAATCGGGGTCCGAGACCCAGTACTTC. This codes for CASSESGSETQYF.